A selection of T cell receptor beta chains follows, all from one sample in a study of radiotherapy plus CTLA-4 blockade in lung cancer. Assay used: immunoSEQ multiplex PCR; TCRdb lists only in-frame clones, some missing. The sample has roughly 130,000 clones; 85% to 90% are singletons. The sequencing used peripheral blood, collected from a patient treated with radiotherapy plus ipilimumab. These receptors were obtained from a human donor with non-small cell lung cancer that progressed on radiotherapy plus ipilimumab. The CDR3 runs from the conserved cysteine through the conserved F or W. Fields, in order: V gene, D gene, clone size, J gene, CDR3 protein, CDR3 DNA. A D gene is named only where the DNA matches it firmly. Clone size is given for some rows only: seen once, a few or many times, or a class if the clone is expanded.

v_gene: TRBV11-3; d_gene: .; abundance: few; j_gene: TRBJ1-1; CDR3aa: CASSHGQYEAFF; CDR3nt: TGTGCCAGCAGCCACGGACAGTATGAAGCTTTCTTT
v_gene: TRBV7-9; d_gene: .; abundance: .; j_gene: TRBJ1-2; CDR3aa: CASSLAHRTGTYGYTF; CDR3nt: TGTGCCAGCAGCTTAGCTCACCGTACAGGGACCTATGGCTACACCTTC
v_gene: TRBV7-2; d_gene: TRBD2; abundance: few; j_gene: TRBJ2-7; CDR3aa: CASSPAAPLAVTYEQYF; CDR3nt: TGTGCCAGCAGCCCAGCGGCACCACTAGCGGTGACCTACGAGCAGTACTTC
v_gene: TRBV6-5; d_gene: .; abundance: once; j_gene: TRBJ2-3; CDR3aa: CASSYSPGGTDTQYF; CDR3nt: TGTGCCAGCAGTTACTCGCCAGGCGGCACAGATACGCAGTATTTT
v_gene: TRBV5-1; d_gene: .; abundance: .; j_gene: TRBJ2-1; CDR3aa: CASSAGIHNEQFF; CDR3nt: TGCGCCAGCAGCGCCGGGATCCACAATGAGCAGTTCTTC
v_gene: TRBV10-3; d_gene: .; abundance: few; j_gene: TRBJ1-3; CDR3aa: CAISELPGSGNTIYF; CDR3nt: TGTGCCATCAGTGAGTTGCCGGGTTCTGGAAACACCATATATTTT
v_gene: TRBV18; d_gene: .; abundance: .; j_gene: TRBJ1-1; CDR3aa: CASSPSQANTEAFF; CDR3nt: TGTGCCAGCTCACCTTCCCAGGCGAACACTGAAGCTTTCTTT
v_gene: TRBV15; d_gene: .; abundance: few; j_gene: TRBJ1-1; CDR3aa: CATSRDTEAFF; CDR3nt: TGTGCCACCAGCAGGGACACTGAAGCTTTCTTT
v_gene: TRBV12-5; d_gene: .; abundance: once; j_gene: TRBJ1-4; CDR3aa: CASSPGPRQTNEKLFF; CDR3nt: TGTGCTAGTTCTCCGGGACCGCGACAAACTAATGAAAAACTGTTTTTT
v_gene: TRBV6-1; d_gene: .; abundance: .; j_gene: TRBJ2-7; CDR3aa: CASSGTYHSEQYF; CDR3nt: TGTGCCAGCAGTGGGACCTATCATTCCGAGCAGTACTTC
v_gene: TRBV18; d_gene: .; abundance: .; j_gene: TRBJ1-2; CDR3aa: CASSPDGVYGYTF; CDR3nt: TGTGCCAGCTCACCAGATGGGGTCTATGGCTACACCTTC
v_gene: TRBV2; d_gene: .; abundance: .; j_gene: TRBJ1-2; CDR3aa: CASSATMGGYGYTF; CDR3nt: TGTGCCAGCAGTGCCACAATGGGCGGCTATGGCTACACCTTC
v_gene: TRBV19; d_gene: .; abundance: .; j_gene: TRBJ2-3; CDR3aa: CASSTRRRDTDTQYF; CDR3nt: TGTGCCAGTAGTACCCGCCGGCGGGACACAGATACGCAGTATTTT
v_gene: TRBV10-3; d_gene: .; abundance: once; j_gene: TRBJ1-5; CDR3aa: CAITGARDQPQHF; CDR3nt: TGTGCCATCACAGGGGCGCGGGATCAGCCCCAGCATTTT
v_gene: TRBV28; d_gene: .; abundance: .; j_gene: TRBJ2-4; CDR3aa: CASSLFSVVGTKNIQYF; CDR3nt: TGTGCCAGCAGTTTATTTTCCGTTGTAGGGACCAAAAACATTCAGTACTTC
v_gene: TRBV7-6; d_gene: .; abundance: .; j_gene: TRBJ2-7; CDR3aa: CASSNPGQHLGAPYEQYF; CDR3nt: TGTGCCAGCAGCAATCCGGGACAACACCTTGGGGCACCCTACGAGCAGTACTTC
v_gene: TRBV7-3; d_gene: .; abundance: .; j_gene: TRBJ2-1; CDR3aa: CASSLMARSYNEQFF; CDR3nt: TGTGCCAGCAGCTTAATGGCGAGGAGCTACAATGAGCAGTTCTTC
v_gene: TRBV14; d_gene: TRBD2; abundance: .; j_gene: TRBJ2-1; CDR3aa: CASSQVGREARRGPGQFF; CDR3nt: TGTGCCAGCAGCCAAGTTGGGCGGGAGGCCCGACGGGGACCTGGGCAGTTCTTC
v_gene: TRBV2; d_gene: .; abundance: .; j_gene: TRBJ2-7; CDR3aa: CASSDPDYYYEQYF; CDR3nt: TGTGCCAGCAGTGACCCGGACTATTACTACGAGCAGTACTTC
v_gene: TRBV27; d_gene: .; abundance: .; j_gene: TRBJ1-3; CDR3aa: CASSLIPPRRPGNTIYF; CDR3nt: TGTGCCAGCAGTTTAATCCCCCCCAGGCGGCCTGGAAACACCATATATTTT